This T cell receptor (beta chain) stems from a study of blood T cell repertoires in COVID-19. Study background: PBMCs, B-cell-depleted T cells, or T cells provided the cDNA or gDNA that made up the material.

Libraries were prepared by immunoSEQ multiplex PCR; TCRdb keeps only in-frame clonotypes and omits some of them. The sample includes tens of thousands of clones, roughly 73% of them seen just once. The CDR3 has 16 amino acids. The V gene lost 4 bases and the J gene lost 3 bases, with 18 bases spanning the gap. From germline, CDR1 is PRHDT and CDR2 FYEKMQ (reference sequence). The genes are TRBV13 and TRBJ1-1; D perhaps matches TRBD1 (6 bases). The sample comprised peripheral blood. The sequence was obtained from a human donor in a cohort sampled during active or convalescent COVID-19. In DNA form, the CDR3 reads TGTGCCAGCAGCTCTAATCCCCCAGGGGCCTACACTGAAGCTTTCTTT. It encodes CASSSNPPGAYTEAFF.